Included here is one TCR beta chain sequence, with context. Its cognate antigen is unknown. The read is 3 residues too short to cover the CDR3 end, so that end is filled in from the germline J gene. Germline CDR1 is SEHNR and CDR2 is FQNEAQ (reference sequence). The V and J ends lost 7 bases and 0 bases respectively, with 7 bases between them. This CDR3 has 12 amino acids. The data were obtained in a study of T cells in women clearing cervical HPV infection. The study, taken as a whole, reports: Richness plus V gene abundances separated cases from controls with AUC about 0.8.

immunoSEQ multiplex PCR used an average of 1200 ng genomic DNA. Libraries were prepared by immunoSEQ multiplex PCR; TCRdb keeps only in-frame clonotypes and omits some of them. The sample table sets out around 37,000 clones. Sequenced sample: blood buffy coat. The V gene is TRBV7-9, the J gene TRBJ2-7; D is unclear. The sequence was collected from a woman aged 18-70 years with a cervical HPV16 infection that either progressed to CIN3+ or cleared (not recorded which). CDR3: CASKGGSYEQYF. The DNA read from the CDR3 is TGTGCCAGCAAAGGCGGCTCCTACGAG.